This T cell receptor (beta chain) stems from a study of T-cell reconstitution after alpha-beta-depleted transplantation in children. Trimming took 5 bases from V and 0 from J, leaving 11 bases between them. The CDR3 contains 15 residues. Germline V gene lookup returns CDR1 SGHKS and CDR2 YYEKEE (reference sequence). This clonotype has just a few counts. During its preparation, the TCRbeta library received unique molecular identifiers. Each CDR3 protein gets one entry after TCRdb re-called the PCR reads with MiXCR. The repertoire includes roughly 200,000 distinct CDR3 sequences, 8% to 10% of them detected once, and around 6% sits in the top ten.

This chain connects TRBV5-5 to TRBJ2-2, with a tentative D call TRBD1 (5 bases). The receptor's source is a human donor who donated a stem cell graft to a child with acute lymphoblastic leukemia. This specimen was PBMCs from the stem cell graft donor, taken from the stem cell graft. The CDR3 loop reads CASSPPRANTGELFF. The CDR3 bases are TGTGCCAGCAGTCCCCCCAGGGCGAACACCGGGGAGCTGTTTTTT.